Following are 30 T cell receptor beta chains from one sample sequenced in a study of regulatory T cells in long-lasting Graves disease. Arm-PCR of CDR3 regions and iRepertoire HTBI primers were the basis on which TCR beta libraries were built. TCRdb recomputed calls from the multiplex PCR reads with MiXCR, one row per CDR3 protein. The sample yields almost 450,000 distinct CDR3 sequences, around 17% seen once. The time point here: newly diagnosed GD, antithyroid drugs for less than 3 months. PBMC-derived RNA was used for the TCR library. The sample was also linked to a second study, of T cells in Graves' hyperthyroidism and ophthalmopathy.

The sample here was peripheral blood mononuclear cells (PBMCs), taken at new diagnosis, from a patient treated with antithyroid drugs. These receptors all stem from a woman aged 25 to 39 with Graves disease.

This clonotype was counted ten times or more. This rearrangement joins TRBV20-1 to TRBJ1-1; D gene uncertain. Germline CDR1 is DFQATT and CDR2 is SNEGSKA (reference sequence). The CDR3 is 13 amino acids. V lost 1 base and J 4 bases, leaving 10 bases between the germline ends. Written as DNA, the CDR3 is TGCAGTGCTAGAGTGGAGAGGGCCACTGAAGCTTTCTTT. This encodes CSARVERATEAFF.

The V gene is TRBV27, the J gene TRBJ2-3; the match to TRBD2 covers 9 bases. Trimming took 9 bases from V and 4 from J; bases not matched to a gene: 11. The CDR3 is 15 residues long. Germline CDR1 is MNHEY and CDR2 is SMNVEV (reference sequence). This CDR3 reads CASSLSGSGADTQYF. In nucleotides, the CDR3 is TGTGCCAGTAGTCTTAGCGGGAGTGGCGCAGATACGCAGTATTTT.

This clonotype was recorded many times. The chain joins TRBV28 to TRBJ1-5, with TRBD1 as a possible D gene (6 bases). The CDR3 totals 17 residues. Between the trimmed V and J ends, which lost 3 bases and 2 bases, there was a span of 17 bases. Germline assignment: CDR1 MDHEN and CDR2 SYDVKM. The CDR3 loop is CASSLARGGLGNQPQHF. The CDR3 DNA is TGTGCCAGCAGTTTGGCAAGGGGGGGTTTGGGCAATCAGCCCCAGCATTTT.

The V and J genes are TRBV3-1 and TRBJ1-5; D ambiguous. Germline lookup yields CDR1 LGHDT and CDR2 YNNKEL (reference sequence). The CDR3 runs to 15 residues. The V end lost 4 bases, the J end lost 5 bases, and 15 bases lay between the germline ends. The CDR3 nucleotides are TGTGCCAGCAGCCCGTCCCGACAAGCCCATCAGCCCCAGCATTTT. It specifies CASSPSRQAHQPQHF. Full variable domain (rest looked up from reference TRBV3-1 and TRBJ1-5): DTAVSQTPKYLVTQMGNDKSIKCEQNLGHDTMYWYKQDSKKFLKIMFSYNNKELIINETVPNRFSPKSPDKAHLNLHINSLELGDSAVYFCASSPSRQAHQPQHFGDGTRLSIL.

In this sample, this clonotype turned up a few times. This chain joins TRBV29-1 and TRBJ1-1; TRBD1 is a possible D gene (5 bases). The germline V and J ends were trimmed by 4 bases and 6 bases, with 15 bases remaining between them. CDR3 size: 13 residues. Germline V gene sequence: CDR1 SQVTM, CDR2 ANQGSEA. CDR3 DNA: TGCAGCGTTGCTTTCGGCCTGGGGGCTGAAGCTTTCTTT. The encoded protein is CSVAFGLGAEAFF.

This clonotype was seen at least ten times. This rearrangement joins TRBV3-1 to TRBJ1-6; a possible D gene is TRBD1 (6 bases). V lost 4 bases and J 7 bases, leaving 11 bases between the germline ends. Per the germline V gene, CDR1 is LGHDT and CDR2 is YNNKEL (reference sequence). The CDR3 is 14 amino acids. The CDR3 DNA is TGTGCCAGCAGCCCGAGGACAGAAAATTCACCCCTCCACTTT. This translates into CASSPRTENSPLHF.

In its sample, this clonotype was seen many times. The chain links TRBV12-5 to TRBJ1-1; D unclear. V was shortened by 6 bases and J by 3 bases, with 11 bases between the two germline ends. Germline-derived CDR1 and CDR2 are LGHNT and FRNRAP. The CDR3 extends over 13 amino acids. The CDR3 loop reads CASGREADTEAFF. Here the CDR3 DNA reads TGTGCTAGTGGCCGCGAAGCCGACACTGAAGCTTTCTTT.

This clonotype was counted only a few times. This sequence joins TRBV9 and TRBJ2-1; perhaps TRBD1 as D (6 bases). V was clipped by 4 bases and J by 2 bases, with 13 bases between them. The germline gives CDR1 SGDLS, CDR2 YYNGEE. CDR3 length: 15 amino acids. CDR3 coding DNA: TGTGCCAGCAGCCCGCACAGGGTCACCTACAATGAGCAGTTCTTC. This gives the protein CASSPHRVTYNEQFF.

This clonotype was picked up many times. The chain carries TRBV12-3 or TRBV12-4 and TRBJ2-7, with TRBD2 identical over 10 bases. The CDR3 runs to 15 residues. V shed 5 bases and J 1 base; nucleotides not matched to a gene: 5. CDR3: CASSDGLAVSYEQYF. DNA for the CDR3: TGTGCCAGCAGTGATGGACTAGCGGTTTCCTACGAGCAGTACTTC.

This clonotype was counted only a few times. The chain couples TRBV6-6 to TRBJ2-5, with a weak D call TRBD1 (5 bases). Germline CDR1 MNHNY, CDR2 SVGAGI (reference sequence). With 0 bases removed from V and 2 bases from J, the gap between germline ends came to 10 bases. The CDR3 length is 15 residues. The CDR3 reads CASSYSIRAQETQYF. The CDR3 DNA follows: TGTGCCAGCAGTTACTCGATCAGGGCACAAGAGACCCAGTACTTC.

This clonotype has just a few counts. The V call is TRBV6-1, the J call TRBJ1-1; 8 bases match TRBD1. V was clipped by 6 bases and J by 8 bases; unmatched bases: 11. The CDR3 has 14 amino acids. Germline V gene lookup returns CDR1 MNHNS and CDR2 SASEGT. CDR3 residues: CASSRYRQGTEAFF. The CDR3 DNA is TGTGCCAGCAGCAGATATCGACAGGGGACCGAAGCTTTCTTT.

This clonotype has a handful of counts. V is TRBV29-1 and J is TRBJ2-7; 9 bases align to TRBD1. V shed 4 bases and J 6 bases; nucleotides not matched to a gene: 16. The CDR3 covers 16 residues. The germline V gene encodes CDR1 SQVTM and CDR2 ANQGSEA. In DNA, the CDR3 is TGCAGCGTTGGCGACAGGGGGGCCCGTAACTTTGGCGAGCAGTACTTC. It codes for CSVGDRGARNFGEQYF.

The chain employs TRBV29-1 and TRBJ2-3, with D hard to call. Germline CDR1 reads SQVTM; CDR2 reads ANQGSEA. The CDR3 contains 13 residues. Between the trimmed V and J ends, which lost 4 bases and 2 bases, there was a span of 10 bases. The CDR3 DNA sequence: TGCAGCGTTGGCGGCGGCGACACAGATACGCAGTATTTT. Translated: CSVGGGDTDTQYF.

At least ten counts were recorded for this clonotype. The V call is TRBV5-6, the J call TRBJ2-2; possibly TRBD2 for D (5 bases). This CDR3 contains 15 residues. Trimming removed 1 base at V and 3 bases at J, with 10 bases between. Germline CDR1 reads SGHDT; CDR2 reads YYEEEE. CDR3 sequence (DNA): TGTGCCAGCAGCTTGACGGACTTCTACACCGGGGAGCTGTTTTTT. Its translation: CASSLTDFYTGELFF.

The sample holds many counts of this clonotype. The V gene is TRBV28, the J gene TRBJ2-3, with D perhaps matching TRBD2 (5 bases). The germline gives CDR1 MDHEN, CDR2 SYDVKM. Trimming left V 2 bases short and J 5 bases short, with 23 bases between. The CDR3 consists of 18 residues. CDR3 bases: TGTGCCAGCAGTTTAGGCGTTGGAGGCCCCACCGTGGTAGATACGCAGTATTTT. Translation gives CASSLGVGGPTVVDTQYF.

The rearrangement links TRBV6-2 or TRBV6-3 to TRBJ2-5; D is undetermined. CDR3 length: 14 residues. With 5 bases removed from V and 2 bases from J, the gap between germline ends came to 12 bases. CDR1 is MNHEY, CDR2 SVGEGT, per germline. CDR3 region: CASSARERQETQYF. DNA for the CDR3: TGTGCCAGCAGTGCTAGGGAACGACAAGAGACCCAGTACTTC.

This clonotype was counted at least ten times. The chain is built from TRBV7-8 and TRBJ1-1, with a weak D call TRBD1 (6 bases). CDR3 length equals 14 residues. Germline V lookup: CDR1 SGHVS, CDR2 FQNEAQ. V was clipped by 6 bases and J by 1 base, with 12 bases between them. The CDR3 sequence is CASRPQGWNTEAFF. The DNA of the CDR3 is TGTGCCAGCAGGCCGCAGGGGTGGAACACTGAAGCTTTCTTT.

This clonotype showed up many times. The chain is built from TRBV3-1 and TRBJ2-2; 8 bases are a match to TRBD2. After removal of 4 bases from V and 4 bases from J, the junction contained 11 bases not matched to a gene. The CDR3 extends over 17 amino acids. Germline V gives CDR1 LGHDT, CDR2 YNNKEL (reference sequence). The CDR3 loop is CASSLGGSGSLTGELFF. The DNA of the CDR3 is TGTGCCAGCAGCCTGGGGGGGAGCGGGAGCCTCACCGGGGAGCTGTTTTTT.

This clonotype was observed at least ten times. The CDR3 DNA reads as TGTGCCAGCTCGCCTTCGACTAGCGGACTTAATGAGCAGTTCTTC. Its protein product is CASSPSTSGLNEQFF. The chain employs TRBV18 and TRBJ2-1; 9 nucleotides align to TRBD2. Trimming removed 6 bases from V and 7 bases from J; junction bases left unmatched: 10. CDR3 length: 15 residues. Germline V CDR1 and CDR2: KGHSH, LQKENI.

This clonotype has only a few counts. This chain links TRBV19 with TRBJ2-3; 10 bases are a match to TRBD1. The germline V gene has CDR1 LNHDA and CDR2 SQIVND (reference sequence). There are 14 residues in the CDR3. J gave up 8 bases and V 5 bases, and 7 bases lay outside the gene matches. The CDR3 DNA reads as TGTGCCAGTAGTCCGGGACAGGGGCGCATTACGCAGTATTTT. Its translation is CASSPGQGRITQYF. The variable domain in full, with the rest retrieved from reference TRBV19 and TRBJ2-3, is DGGITQSPKYLFRKEGQNVTLSCEQNLNHDAMYWYRQDPGQGLRLIYYSQIVNDFQKGDIAEGYSVSREKKESFPLTVTSAQKNPTAFYLCASSPGQGRITQYFGPGTRLTVL.

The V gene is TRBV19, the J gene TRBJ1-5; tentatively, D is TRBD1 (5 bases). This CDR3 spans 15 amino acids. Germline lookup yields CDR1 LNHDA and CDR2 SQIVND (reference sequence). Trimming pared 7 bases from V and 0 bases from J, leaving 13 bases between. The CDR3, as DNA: TGTGCCAGTACTATCCTAGGGGATAGCAATCAGCCCCAGCATTTT. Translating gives CASTILGDSNQPQHF. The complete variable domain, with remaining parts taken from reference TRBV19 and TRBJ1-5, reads DGGITQSPKYLFRKEGQNVTLSCEQNLNHDAMYWYRQDPGQGLRLIYYSQIVNDFQKGDIAEGYSVSREKKESFPLTVTSAQKNPTAFYLCASTILGDSNQPQHFGDGTRLSIL.

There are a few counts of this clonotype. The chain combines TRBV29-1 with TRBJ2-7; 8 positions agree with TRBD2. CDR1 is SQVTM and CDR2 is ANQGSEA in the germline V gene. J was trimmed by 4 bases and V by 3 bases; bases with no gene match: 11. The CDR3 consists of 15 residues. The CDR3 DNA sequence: TGCAGCGTTGAGGGGCGAGCGGGAGTAGGGTACGAGCAGTACTTC. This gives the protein CSVEGRAGVGYEQYF.

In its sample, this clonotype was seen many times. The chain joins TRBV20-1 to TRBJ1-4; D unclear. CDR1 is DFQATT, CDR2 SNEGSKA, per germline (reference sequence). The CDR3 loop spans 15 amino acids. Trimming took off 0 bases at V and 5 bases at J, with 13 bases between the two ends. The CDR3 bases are TGCAGTGCTAGAGATCAGAACAGCATAAATGAAAAACTGTTTTTT. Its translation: CSARDQNSINEKLFF.

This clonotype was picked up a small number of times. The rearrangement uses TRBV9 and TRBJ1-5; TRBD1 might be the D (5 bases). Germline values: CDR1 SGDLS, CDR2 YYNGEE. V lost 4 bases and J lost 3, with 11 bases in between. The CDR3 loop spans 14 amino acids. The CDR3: CASSLGAVNQPQHF. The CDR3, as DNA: TGTGCCAGCAGCCTAGGGGCGGTCAATCAGCCCCAGCATTTT. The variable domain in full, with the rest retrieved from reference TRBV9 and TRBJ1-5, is DSGVTQTPKHLITATGQRVTLRCSPRSGDLSVYWYQQSLDQGLQFLIQYYNGEERAKGNILERFSAQQFPDLHSELNLSSLELGDSALYFCASSLGAVNQPQHFGDGTRLSIL.

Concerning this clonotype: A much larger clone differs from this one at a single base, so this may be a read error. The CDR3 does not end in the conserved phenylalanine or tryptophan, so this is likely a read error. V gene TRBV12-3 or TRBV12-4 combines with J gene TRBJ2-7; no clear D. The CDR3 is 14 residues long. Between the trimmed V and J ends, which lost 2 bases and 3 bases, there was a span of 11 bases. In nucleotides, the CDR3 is TGTGCCAGCAGTTTATGGGTGACCCACTACGAGCAGTACTAC. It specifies CASSLWVTHYEQYY.

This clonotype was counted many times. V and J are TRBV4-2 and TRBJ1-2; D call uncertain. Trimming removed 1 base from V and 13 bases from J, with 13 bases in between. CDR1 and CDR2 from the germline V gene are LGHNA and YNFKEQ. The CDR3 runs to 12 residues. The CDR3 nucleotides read TGTGCCAGCAGCCAAGTGAAGCGGTTTCCCACCTTC. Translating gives CASSQVKRFPTF.

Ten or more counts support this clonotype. CDR3 sequence (DNA): TGCGCCAGCAGCCCCGGGACAGGGGGAGAAAAACTGTTTTTT. It yields the protein CASSPGTGGEKLFF. J is TRBJ1-4 and V is TRBV5-1; 11 bases align to TRBD1. Germline V gives CDR1 SGHRS, CDR2 YFSETQ. The V and J ends lost 4 bases and 8 bases, in that order; junction bases with no gene match: 4. CDR3 size: 14 residues. The full variable domain, completed using reference TRBV5-1 and TRBJ1-4, is KAGVTQTPRYLIKTRGQQVTLSCSPISGHRSVSWYQQTPGQGLQFLFEYFSETQRNKGNFPGRFSGRQFSNSRSEMNVSTLELGDSALYLCASSPGTGGEKLFFGSGTQLSVL.

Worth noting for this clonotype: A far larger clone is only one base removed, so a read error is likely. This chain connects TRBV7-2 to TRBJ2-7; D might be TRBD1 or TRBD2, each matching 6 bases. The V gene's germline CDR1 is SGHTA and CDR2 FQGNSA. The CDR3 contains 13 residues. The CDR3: CASSPGARNEQHF. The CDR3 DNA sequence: TGTGCCAGCAGCCCGGGGGCGCGCAACGAGCAGCACTTC.

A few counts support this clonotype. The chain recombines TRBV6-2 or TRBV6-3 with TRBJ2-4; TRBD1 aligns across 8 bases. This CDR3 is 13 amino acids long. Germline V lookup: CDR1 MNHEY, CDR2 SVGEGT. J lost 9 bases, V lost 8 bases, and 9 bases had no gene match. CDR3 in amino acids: CASRAGQGSIQYF. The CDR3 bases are TGTGCCAGCCGGGCCGGACAGGGCAGCATTCAGTACTTC.

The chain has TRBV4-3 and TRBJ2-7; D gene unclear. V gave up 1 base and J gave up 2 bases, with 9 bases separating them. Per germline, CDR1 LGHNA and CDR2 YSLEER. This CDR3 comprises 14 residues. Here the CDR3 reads CASSQGLGPYEQYF. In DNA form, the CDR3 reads TGCGCCAGCAGCCAAGGCCTCGGGCCCTACGAGCAGTACTTC.